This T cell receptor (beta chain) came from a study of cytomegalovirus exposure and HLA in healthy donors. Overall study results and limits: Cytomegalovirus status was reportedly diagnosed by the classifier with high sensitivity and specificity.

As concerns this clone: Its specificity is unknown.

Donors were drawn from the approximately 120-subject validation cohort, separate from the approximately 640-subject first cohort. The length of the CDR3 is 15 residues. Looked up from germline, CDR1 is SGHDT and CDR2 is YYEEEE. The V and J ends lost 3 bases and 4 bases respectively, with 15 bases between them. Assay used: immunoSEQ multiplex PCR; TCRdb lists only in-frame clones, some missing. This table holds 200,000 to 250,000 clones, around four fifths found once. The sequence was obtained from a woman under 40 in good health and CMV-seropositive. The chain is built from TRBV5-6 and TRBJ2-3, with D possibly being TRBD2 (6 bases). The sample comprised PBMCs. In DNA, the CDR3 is TGTGCCAGCAGCTATCGGCGGGGATTGGCAGATACGCAGTATTTT. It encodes CASSYRRGLADTQYF.